This is a list of T cell receptor beta chains from one sample in a study of cytomegalovirus exposure and HLA in healthy donors. TCRdb keeps only in-frame clones here, not all; method: immunoSEQ multiplex PCR. The sample has fewer than 150,000 clones, just under 80% seen once. Sequencing was done on a sample of PBMCs. These receptors were obtained from a man aged 25-45 years in good health and CMV-seronegative. Each CDR3 is given with its conserved first and last residue. D genes are given only for firm matches. Some rows have no size entry. The others give once, few or many, or a class for an expanded clone.

D gene: .
J gene: TRBJ2-2
clone size: .
V gene: TRBV7-9
CDR3 protein: CASSPDITGELFF
CDR3 DNA: TGTGCCAGCAGCCCCGACATCACCGGGGAGCTGTTTTTT

D gene: TRBD1
J gene: TRBJ1-4
clone size: .
V gene: TRBV4-1
CDR3 protein: CASSPVPGQGSEKLFF
CDR3 DNA: TGCGCCAGCAGCCCCGTACCGGGACAGGGGAGTGAAAAACTGTTTTTT

D gene: TRBD1
J gene: TRBJ1-2
clone size: .
V gene: TRBV5-5
CDR3 protein: CASSSNPGQGRYTF
CDR3 DNA: TGTGCCAGCAGCTCGAACCCGGGACAGGGCCGCTACACCTTC

D gene: TRBD1
J gene: TRBJ1-1
clone size: .
V gene: TRBV25-1
CDR3 protein: CASSEYPQGARNTEAFF
CDR3 DNA: TGTGCCAGCAGTGAATACCCACAGGGGGCGAGGAACACTGAAGCTTTCTTT

D gene: TRBD1
J gene: TRBJ2-7
clone size: .
V gene: TRBV5-1
CDR3 protein: CASSPGTGEYEQYF
CDR3 DNA: TGCGCCAGCAGCCCCGGGACAGGGGAGTACGAGCAGTACTTC

D gene: .
J gene: TRBJ1-5
clone size: .
V gene: TRBV6-1
CDR3 protein: CASSPRGMLNQPQHF
CDR3 DNA: TGTGCCAGCAGTCCCCGCGGAATGTTAAATCAGCCCCAGCATTTT

D gene: .
J gene: TRBJ2-1
clone size: .
V gene: TRBV4-1
CDR3 protein: CASSHGRGADGEQFF
CDR3 DNA: TGCGCCAGCAGCCACGGTCGGGGGGCTGATGGCGAGCAGTTCTTC

D gene: TRBD1
J gene: TRBJ1-1
clone size: .
V gene: TRBV19
CDR3 protein: CASSTRQGPNTEAFF
CDR3 DNA: TGTGCCAGTAGTACCCGACAGGGCCCGAACACTGAAGCTTTCTTT

D gene: .
J gene: TRBJ2-7
clone size: .
V gene: TRBV7-8
CDR3 protein: CASSRGPNRQTTEQYF
CDR3 DNA: TGTGCCAGCAGCCGTGGGCCCAATCGACAGACAACGGAGCAGTACTTC

D gene: .
J gene: TRBJ2-7
clone size: .
V gene: TRBV6-1
CDR3 protein: CASSEAGGTKQYF
CDR3 DNA: TGTGCCAGCAGTGAAGCTGGAGGTACGAAGCAGTACTTC

D gene: TRBD2
J gene: TRBJ2-1
clone size: many
V gene: TRBV7-9
CDR3 protein: CASSSTRPLTSGNNEQFF
CDR3 DNA: TGTGCCAGCAGCTCAACCCGGCCCCTTACTAGCGGGAACAATGAGCAGTTCTTC

D gene: .
J gene: TRBJ2-3
clone size: .
V gene: TRBV5-1
CDR3 protein: CASSLEVGSWTDTQYF
CDR3 DNA: TGCGCCAGCAGCTTGGAAGTCGGGAGTTGGACAGATACGCAGTATTTT

D gene: .
J gene: TRBJ2-7
clone size: .
V gene: TRBV29-1
CDR3 protein: CSVGDLSYEQYF
CDR3 DNA: TGCAGCGTTGGCGACTTATCCTACGAGCAGTACTTC

D gene: TRBD2
J gene: TRBJ2-1
clone size: few
V gene: TRBV5-1
CDR3 protein: CASSLTTSVNNEQFF
CDR3 DNA: TGCGCCAGCAGTCTCACTACTAGCGTCAACAATGAGCAGTTCTTC

D gene: TRBD2
J gene: TRBJ2-1
clone size: once
V gene: TRBV29-1
CDR3 protein: CSVVAGGPNEQFF
CDR3 DNA: TGCAGCGTTGTAGCGGGGGGGCCGAATGAGCAGTTCTTC

D gene: .
J gene: TRBJ1-5
clone size: .
V gene: TRBV19
CDR3 protein: CASSPWGGSNQPQHF
CDR3 DNA: TGTGCCAGTAGTCCCTGGGGGGGGAGCAATCAGCCCCAGCATTTT

D gene: .
J gene: TRBJ1-5
clone size: .
V gene: TRBV7-9
CDR3 protein: CASSPAGADQPQHF
CDR3 DNA: TGTGCCAGCAGCCCCGCCGGTGCGGATCAGCCCCAGCATTTT

D gene: .
J gene: TRBJ2-7
clone size: .
V gene: TRBV9
CDR3 protein: CASSVGWGSAGIYEQYF
CDR3 DNA: TGTGCCAGCAGCGTAGGGTGGGGGAGTGCGGGGATCTACGAGCAGTACTTC

D gene: .
J gene: TRBJ2-3
clone size: .
V gene: TRBV7-9
CDR3 protein: CASSRTGTDTQYF
CDR3 DNA: TGTGCCAGCAGCCGGACTGGCACAGATACGCAGTATTTT

D gene: TRBD1
J gene: TRBJ2-2
clone size: .
V gene: TRBV7-2
CDR3 protein: CASSLSPWTGGTGELFF
CDR3 DNA: TGTGCCAGCAGCTTATCCCCTTGGACAGGGGGGACCGGGGAGCTGTTTTTT

D gene: TRBD2
J gene: TRBJ2-3
clone size: .
V gene: TRBV6-5
CDR3 protein: CASSQLAGSTDTQYF
CDR3 DNA: TGTGCCAGCAGTCAACTAGCGGGTAGCACAGATACGCAGTATTTT

D gene: .
J gene: TRBJ2-7
clone size: .
V gene: TRBV25-1
CDR3 protein: CASSASIEQYF
CDR3 DNA: TGTGCCAGCAGTGCTAGCATCGAGCAGTACTTC

D gene: .
J gene: TRBJ1-5
clone size: .
V gene: TRBV10-3
CDR3 protein: CAISLSGEANQPQHF
CDR3 DNA: TGTGCCATCAGTTTGTCCGGAGAGGCCAATCAGCCCCAGCATTTT

D gene: .
J gene: TRBJ1-6
clone size: once
V gene: TRBV28
CDR3 protein: CASSLLRGSSPLHF
CDR3 DNA: TGTGCCAGCAGTCTGTTGCGAGGCTCTTCACCCCTCCACTTT

D gene: TRBD1
J gene: TRBJ2-1
clone size: once
V gene: TRBV2
CDR3 protein: CASSYTGGRDNEQFF
CDR3 DNA: TGTGCCAGCAGTTATACAGGGGGGAGAGACAATGAGCAGTTCTTC

D gene: .
J gene: TRBJ1-3
clone size: .
V gene: TRBV6-1
CDR3 protein: CASSEAKGAGNTIYF
CDR3 DNA: TGTGCCAGCAGTGAAGCGAAGGGGGCTGGAAACACCATATATTTT

D gene: TRBD1
J gene: TRBJ2-7
clone size: .
V gene: TRBV6-6
CDR3 protein: CASSSARRTGLYEQYF
CDR3 DNA: TGTGCCAGCAGTTCGGCCCGGAGGACAGGTCTTTACGAGCAGTACTTC

D gene: TRBD2
J gene: TRBJ2-1
clone size: .
V gene: TRBV5-1
CDR3 protein: CASSALVAGVYNEQFF
CDR3 DNA: TGCGCCAGCAGCGCCTTGGTAGCGGGGGTCTACAATGAGCAGTTCTTC

D gene: TRBD1
J gene: TRBJ1-1
clone size: .
V gene: TRBV7-9
CDR3 protein: CASSLARGQGLNTEAFF
CDR3 DNA: TGTGCCAGCAGCTTAGCTAGGGGACAGGGATTGAACACTGAAGCTTTCTTT

D gene: TRBD1
J gene: TRBJ1-2
clone size: .
V gene: TRBV6-5
CDR3 protein: CASSYGRDRGRGYTF
CDR3 DNA: TGTGCCAGCAGTTACGGCCGGGACAGGGGGCGCGGCTACACCTTC

D gene: TRBD1
J gene: TRBJ1-6
clone size: .
V gene: TRBV7-8
CDR3 protein: CASSAGQGLNSPLHF
CDR3 DNA: TGTGCCAGCAGTGCGGGACAGGGACTGAATTCACCCCTCCACTTT

D gene: TRBD2
J gene: TRBJ2-1
clone size: .
V gene: TRBV4-2
CDR3 protein: CASSQAGGRGNEQFF
CDR3 DNA: TGTGCCAGCAGCCAAGCGGGGGGACGAGGAAATGAGCAGTTCTTC

D gene: TRBD1
J gene: TRBJ2-3
clone size: .
V gene: TRBV5-1
CDR3 protein: CASSFPDRESTDTQYF
CDR3 DNA: TGCGCCAGCAGCTTCCCGGACAGGGAAAGCACAGATACGCAGTATTTT

D gene: TRBD2
J gene: TRBJ2-1
clone size: few
V gene: TRBV19
CDR3 protein: CASSIALAGGSYNEQFF
CDR3 DNA: TGTGCCAGTAGTATAGCACTAGCGGGGGGTTCCTACAATGAGCAGTTCTTC

D gene: TRBD1
J gene: TRBJ1-4
clone size: .
V gene: TRBV2
CDR3 protein: CASTQRTGTNEKLFF
CDR3 DNA: TGTGCCAGCACTCAGAGGACAGGAACTAATGAAAAACTGTTTTTT

D gene: .
J gene: TRBJ2-5
clone size: .
V gene: TRBV5-6
CDR3 protein: CASSLGGRGYQETQYF
CDR3 DNA: TGTGCCAGCAGCCTTGGGGGAAGGGGGTACCAAGAGACCCAGTACTTC

D gene: TRBD2
J gene: TRBJ2-3
clone size: .
V gene: TRBV7-9
CDR3 protein: CASSLHRGGWADTQYF
CDR3 DNA: TGTGCCAGCAGCTTACACCGGGGGGGGTGGGCAGATACGCAGTATTTT

D gene: TRBD1
J gene: TRBJ2-1
clone size: .
V gene: TRBV2
CDR3 protein: CASSEMTGAYNEQFF
CDR3 DNA: TGTGCCAGCAGTGAGATGACAGGGGCCTACAATGAGCAGTTCTTC

D gene: .
J gene: TRBJ2-2
clone size: .
V gene: TRBV6-1
CDR3 protein: CASNLLRGELFF
CDR3 DNA: TGTGCCAGTAACCTCCTGAGGGGGGAGCTGTTTTTT

D gene: TRBD2
J gene: TRBJ2-7
clone size: .
V gene: TRBV18
CDR3 protein: CASSPNSGRLHYEQYF
CDR3 DNA: TGTGCCAGCTCACCTAATAGCGGGAGGCTCCACTACGAGCAGTACTTC

D gene: .
J gene: TRBJ2-5
clone size: few
V gene: TRBV2
CDR3 protein: CASSEGGQETQYF
CDR3 DNA: TGTGCCAGCAGTGAAGGAGGGCAGGAGACCCAGTACTTC

D gene: TRBD1
J gene: TRBJ2-5
clone size: .
V gene: TRBV5-1
CDR3 protein: CASSIGTGNMETQYF
CDR3 DNA: TGCGCCAGCAGCATCGGGACAGGGAATATGGAGACCCAGTACTTC

D gene: TRBD1
J gene: TRBJ1-5
clone size: .
V gene: TRBV28
CDR3 protein: CASSTTGGGNQPQHF
CDR3 DNA: TGTGCCAGCAGTACTACAGGGGGAGGAAATCAGCCCCAGCATTTT

D gene: TRBD2
J gene: TRBJ2-3
clone size: .
V gene: TRBV6-1
CDR3 protein: CASRKTSLTDTQYF
CDR3 DNA: TGTGCCAGCAGGAAGACTAGCCTCACAGATACGCAGTATTTT

D gene: TRBD1
J gene: TRBJ1-2
clone size: .
V gene: TRBV27
CDR3 protein: CASRLSTGGANYGYTF
CDR3 DNA: TGTGCCAGCAGGCTTTCGACAGGGGGCGCTAACTATGGCTACACCTTC

D gene: TRBD2
J gene: TRBJ2-5
clone size: .
V gene: TRBV5-1
CDR3 protein: CASSLAASGAHWYF
CDR3 DNA: TGCGCCAGCAGCTTGGCGGCTAGCGGTGCCCATTGGTACTTC

D gene: TRBD1
J gene: TRBJ2-1
clone size: .
V gene: TRBV5-1
CDR3 protein: CASSTPGTGAIEQFF
CDR3 DNA: TGCGCCAGCAGCACCCCCGGGACAGGGGCAATAGAACAGTTCTTC

D gene: TRBD2
J gene: TRBJ2-7
clone size: few
V gene: TRBV5-1
CDR3 protein: CASSLDHSGNPYEQYF
CDR3 DNA: TGCGCCAGCAGCTTGGACCATAGCGGGAATCCTTACGAGCAGTACTTC

D gene: TRBD1
J gene: TRBJ2-7
clone size: .
V gene: TRBV5-6
CDR3 protein: CASSSGTGGYYEQYF
CDR3 DNA: TGTGCCAGCAGCTCAGGGACAGGGGGCTACTACGAGCAGTACTTC

D gene: .
J gene: TRBJ2-5
clone size: once
V gene: TRBV6-6
CDR3 protein: CASRDQGRETQYF
CDR3 DNA: TGTGCCAGCAGGGATCAGGGGCGAGAGACCCAGTACTTC

D gene: TRBD1
J gene: TRBJ1-1
clone size: .
V gene: TRBV5-1
CDR3 protein: CASSSPGQGLKNTEAFF
CDR3 DNA: TGCGCCAGCAGCTCACCGGGACAGGGTTTAAAGAACACTGAAGCTTTCTTT

D gene: .
J gene: TRBJ1-1
clone size: .
V gene: TRBV20-1
CDR3 protein: CSATRGEAFF
CDR3 DNA: TGCAGTGCTACCCGGGGTGAAGCTTTCTTT

D gene: .
J gene: TRBJ2-1
clone size: .
V gene: TRBV10-1
CDR3 protein: CASSESKSYNEQFF
CDR3 DNA: TGCGCCAGCTCGGAGTCTAAATCCTACAATGAGCAGTTCTTC